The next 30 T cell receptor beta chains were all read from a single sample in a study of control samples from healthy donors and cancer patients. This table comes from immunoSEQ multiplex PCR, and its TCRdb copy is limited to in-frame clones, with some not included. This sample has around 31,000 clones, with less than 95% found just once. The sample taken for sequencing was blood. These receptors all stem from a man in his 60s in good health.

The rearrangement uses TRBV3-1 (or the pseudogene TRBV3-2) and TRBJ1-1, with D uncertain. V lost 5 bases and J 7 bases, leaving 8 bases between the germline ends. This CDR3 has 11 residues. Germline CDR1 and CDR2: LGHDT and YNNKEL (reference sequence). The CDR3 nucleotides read TGTGCCAGCAGCTCCAGATATGAAGCTTTCTTT. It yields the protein CASSSRYEAFF.

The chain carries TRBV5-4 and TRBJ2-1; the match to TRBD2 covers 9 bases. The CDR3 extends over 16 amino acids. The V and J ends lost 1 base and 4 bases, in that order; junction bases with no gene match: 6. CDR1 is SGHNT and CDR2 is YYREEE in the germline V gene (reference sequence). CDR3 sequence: CASSLKLSGGYNEQFF. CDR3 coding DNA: TGTGCCAGCAGCTTGAAGTTGAGCGGGGGGTACAATGAGCAGTTCTTC.

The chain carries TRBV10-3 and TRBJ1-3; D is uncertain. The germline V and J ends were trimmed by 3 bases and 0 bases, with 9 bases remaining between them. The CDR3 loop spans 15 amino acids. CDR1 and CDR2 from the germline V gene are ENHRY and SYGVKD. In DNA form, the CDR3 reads TGTGCCATCAGTGATGGACCGAACTCTGGAAACACCATATATTTT. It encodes CAISDGPNSGNTIYF.

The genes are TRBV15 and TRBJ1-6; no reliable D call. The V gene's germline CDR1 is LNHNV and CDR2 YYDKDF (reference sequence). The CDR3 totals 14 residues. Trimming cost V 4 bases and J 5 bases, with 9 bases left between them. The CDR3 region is CATSMRTDNSPLHF. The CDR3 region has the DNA TGTGCCACCAGCATGAGGACGGATAATTCACCCCTCCACTTT.

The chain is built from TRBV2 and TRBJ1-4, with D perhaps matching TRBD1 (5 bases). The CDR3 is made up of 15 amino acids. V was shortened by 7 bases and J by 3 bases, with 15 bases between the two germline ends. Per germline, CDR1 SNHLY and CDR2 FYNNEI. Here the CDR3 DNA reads TGTGCCAGCACTTCCTTTGGGGGATCTAATGAAAAACTGTTTTTT. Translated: CASTSFGGSNEKLFF.

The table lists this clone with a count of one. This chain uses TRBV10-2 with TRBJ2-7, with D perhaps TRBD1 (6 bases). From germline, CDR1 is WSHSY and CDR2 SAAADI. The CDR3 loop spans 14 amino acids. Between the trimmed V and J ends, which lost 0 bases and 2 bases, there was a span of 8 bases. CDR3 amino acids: CASSESWGPYEQYF. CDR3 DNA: TGCGCCAGCAGTGAGTCGTGGGGGCCCTACGAGCAGTACTTC.

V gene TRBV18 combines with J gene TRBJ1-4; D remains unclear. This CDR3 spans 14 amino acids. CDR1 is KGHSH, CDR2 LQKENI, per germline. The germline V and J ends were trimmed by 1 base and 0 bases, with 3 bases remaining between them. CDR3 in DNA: TGTGCCAGCTCACCACTGGCAACTAATGAAAAACTGTTTTTT. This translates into CASSPLATNEKLFF.

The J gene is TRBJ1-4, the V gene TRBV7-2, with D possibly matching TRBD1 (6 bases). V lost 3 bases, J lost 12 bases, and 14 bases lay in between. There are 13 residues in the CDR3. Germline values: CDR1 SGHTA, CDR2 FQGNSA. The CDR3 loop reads CASSLGINRELFF. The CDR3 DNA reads TGTGCCAGCAGCTTGGGGATCAACAGGGAACTGTTTTTT. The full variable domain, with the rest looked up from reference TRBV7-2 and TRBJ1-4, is GAGVSQSPSNKVTEKGKDVELRCDPISGHTALYWYRQSLGQGLEFLIYFQGNSAPDKSGLPSDRFSAERTGGSVSTLTIQRTQQEDSAVYLCASSLGINRELFFGSGTQLSVL.

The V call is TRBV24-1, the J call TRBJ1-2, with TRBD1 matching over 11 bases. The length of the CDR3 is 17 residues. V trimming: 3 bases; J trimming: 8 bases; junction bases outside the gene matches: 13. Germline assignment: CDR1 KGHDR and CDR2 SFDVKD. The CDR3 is CATSDPSTLGQGGGYTF. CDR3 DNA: TGTGCCACCAGTGATCCATCTACCCTGGGACAGGGGGGCGGCTACACCTTC.

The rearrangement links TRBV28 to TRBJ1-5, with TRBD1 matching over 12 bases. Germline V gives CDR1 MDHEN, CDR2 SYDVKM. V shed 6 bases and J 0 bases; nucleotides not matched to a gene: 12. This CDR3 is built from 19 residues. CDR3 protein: CASRPPPGQGAHSNQPQHF. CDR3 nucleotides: TGTGCCAGCAGACCTCCCCCGGGACAGGGGGCGCATAGCAATCAGCCCCAGCATTTT. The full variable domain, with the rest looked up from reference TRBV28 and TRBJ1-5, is DVKVTQSSRYLVKRTGEKVFLECVQDMDHENMFWYRQDPGLGLRLIYFSYDVKMKEKGDIPEGYSVSREKKERFSLILESASTNQTSMYLCASRPPPGQGAHSNQPQHFGDGTRLSIL.

The CDR3, as DNA: TGTGCCAGCAGCGCCGGGACAGGGGGCTATATCACTGGAAACACCATATATTTT. It specifies CASSAGTGGYITGNTIYF. The chain recombines TRBV9 with TRBJ1-3, with 12 bases aligning to TRBD1. With 3 bases clipped from V and 2 bases from J, the junction kept 9 bases outside the gene matches. CDR3 length equals 18 residues. The germline CDR1 and CDR2 sequences are SGDLS and YYNGEE. The full variable domain, rest sourced from reference TRBV9 and TRBJ1-3, is DSGVTQTPKHLITATGQRVTLRCSPRSGDLSVYWYQQSLDQGLQFLIQYYNGEERAKGNILERFSAQQFPDLHSELNLSSLELGDSALYFCASSAGTGGYITGNTIYFGEGSWLTVV.

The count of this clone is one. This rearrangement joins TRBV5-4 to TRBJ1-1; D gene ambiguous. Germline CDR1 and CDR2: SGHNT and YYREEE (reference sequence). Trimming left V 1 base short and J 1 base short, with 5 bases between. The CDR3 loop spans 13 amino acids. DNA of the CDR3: TGTGCCAGCAGCTTGTGGGGGAACACTGAAGCTTTCTTT. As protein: CASSLWGNTEAFF.

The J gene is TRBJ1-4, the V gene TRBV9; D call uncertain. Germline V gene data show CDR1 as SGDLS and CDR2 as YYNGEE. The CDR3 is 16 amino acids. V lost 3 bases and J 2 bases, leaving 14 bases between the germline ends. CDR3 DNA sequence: TGTGCCAGCAGCGCCTGGCCTAAGCAGACTAATGAAAAACTGTTTTTT. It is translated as CASSAWPKQTNEKLFF.

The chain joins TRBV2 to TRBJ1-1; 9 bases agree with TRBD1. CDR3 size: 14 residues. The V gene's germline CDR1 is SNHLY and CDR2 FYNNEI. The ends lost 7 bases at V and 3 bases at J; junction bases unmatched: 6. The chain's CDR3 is CASTPQGAYTEAFF. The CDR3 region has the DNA TGTGCCAGCACACCACAGGGGGCCTACACTGAAGCTTTCTTT.

The CDR3 DNA sequence: TGTGCCAGCAGTTACACTAGCGGGGGTACAGATACGCAGTATTTT. Encoded protein: CASSYTSGGTDTQYF. The chain joins TRBV6-5 to TRBJ2-3, with 11 positions matching TRBD2. Germline-derived CDR1 and CDR2 are MNHEY and SVGAGI. V was pared by 2 bases and J by 3 bases, with 1 base of the junction left unmatched. This CDR3 is 15 amino acids long.

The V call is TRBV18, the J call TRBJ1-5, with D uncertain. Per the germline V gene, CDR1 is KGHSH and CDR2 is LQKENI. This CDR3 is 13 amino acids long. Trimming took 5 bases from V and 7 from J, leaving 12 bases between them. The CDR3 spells CASSSEVPQPQHF. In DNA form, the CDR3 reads TGTGCCAGCTCATCTGAGGTTCCCCAGCCCCAGCATTTT.

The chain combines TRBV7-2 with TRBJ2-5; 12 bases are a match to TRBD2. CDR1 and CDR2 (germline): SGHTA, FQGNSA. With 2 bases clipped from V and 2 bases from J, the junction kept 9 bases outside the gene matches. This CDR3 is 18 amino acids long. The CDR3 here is CASSLLTGLAGRQETQYF. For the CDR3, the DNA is TGTGCCAGCAGCTTACTTACCGGACTAGCGGGGAGACAAGAGACCCAGTACTTC. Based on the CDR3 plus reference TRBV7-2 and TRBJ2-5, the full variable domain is GAGVSQSPSNKVTEKGKDVELRCDPISGHTALYWYRQSLGQGLEFLIYFQGNSAPDKSGLPSDRFSAERTGGSVSTLTIQRTQQEDSAVYLCASSLLTGLAGRQETQYFGPGTRLLVL.

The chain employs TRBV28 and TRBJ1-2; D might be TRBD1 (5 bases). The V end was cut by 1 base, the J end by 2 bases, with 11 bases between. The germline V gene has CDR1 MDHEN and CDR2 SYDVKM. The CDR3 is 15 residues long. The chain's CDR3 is CASSLLGRENYGYTF. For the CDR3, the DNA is TGTGCCAGCAGTTTATTGGGCAGGGAAAACTATGGCTACACCTTC.

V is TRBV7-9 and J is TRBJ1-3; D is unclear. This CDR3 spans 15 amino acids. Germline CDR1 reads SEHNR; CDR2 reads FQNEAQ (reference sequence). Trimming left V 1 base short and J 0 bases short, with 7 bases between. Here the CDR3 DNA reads TGTGCCAGCAGCTTAGGAGACCTCTCTGGAAACACCATATATTTT. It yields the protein CASSLGDLSGNTIYF.

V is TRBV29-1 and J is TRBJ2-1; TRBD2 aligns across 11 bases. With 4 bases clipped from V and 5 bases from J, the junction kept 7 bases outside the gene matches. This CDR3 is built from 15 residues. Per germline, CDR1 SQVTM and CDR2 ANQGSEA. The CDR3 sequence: CSVVPGTSGNNEQFF. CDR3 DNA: TGCAGCGTTGTACCCGGGACTAGCGGAAACAATGAGCAGTTCTTC.

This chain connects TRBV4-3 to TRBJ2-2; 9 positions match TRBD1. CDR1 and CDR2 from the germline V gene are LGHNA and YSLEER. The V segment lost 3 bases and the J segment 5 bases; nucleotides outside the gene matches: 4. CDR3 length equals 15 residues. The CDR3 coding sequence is TGCGCCAGCAGCCAGGCAGGACAGGGGACCGGGGAGCTGTTTTTT. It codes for CASSQAGQGTGELFF.

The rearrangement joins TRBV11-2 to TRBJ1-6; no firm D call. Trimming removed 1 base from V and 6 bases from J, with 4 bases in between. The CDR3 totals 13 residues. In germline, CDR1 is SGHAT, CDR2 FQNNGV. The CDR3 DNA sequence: TGTGCCAGCAGCTTAGCCGTTAATTCACCCCTCCACTTT. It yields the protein CASSLAVNSPLHF.

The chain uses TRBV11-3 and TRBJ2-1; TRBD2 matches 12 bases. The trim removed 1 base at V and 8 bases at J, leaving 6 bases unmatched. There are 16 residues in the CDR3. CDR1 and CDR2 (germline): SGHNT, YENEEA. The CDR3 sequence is CASSLGLAGGLDEQFF. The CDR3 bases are TGTGCCAGCAGCTTAGGTCTAGCGGGGGGGTTGGATGAGCAGTTCTTC.

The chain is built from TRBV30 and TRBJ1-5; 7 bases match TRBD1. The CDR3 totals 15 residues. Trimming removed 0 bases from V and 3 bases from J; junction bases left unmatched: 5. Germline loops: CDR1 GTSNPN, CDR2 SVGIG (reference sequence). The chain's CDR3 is CAWSVWQGDNQPQHF. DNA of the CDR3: TGTGCCTGGAGTGTTTGGCAGGGGGACAATCAGCCCCAGCATTTT.

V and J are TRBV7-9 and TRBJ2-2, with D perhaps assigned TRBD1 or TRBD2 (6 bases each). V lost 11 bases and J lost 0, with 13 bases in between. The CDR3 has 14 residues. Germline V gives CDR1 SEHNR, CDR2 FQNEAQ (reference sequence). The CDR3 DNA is TGTGCCGTACCGGGGGCCCCGAACACCGGGGAGCTGTTTTTT. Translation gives CAVPGAPNTGELFF. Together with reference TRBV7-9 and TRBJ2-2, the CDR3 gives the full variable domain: DTGVSQNPRHKITKRGQNVTFRCDPISEHNRLYWYRQTLGQGPEFLTYFQNEAQLEKSRLLSDRFSAERPKGSFSTLEIQRTEQGDSAMYLCAVPGAPNTGELFFGEGSRLTVL.

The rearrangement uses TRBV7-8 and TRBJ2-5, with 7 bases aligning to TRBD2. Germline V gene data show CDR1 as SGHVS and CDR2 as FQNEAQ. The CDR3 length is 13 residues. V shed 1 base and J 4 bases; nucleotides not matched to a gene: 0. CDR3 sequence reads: CASSLGGGETQYF. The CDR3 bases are TGTGCCAGCAGCTTAGGGGGGGGAGAGACCCAGTACTTC.

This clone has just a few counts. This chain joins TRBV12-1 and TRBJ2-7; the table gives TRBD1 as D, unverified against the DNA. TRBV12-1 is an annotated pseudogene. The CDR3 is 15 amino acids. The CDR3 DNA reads TGTGCCAGCAGCTTTAACGAGAGTCAGGCCTACGAGCAGTACTTC. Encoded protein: CASSFNESQAYEQYF.

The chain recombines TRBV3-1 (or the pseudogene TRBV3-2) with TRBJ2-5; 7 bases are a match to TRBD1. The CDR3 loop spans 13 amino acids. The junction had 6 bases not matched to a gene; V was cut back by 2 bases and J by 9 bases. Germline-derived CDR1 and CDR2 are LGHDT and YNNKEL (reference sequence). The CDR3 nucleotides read TGTGCCAGCAGCCAAACAGGGGCCCTTTCCCAGTACTTC. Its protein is CASSQTGALSQYF.

This CDR3 reads CASSVDAPDAYEQYF. For the CDR3, the DNA is TGTGCCAGCAGCGTAGATGCTCCTGACGCCTACGAGCAGTACTTC. The chain uses TRBV9 and TRBJ2-7; D is unclear. V shed 0 bases and J shed 2 bases, with 12 bases lying between them. There are 15 residues in the CDR3. Germline lookup yields CDR1 SGDLS and CDR2 YYNGEE. Supplemented by reference TRBV9 and TRBJ2-7, the full variable domain reads DSGVTQTPKHLITATGQRVTLRCSPRSGDLSVYWYQQSLDQGLQFLIQYYNGEERAKGNILERFSAQQFPDLHSELNLSSLELGDSALYFCASSVDAPDAYEQYFGPGTRLTVT.

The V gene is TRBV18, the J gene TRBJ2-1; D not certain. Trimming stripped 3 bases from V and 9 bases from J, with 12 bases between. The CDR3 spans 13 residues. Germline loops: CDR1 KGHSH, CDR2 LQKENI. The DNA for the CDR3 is TGTGCCAGCTCACCTCCTACCCGGGTTGAGCAGTTCTTC. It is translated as CASSPPTRVEQFF. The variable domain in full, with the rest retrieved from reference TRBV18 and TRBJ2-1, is NAGVMQNPRHLVRRRGQEARLRCSPMKGHSHVYWYRQLPEEGLKFMVYLQKENIIDESGMPKERFSAEFPKEGPSILRIQQVVRGDSAAYFCASSPPTRVEQFFGPGTRLTVL.